These T cell receptor beta chains were read from a single sample in a study of regulatory T cells in long-lasting Graves disease. TCRdb independently ran MiXCR on the multiplex PCR reads; one entry per CDR3 protein. The top ten hold over 7% of the sample, which has around 500,000 distinct CDR3 sequences, 12% seen once. The sample was also linked to a second study, of T cells in Graves' hyperthyroidism and ophthalmopathy.

The sequences come from peripheral blood mononuclear cells (PBMCs), collected at new diagnosis, from a patient treated with antithyroid drugs. Source of these receptors: a woman aged 30 to 39 with Graves disease. CDR3s include the opening cysteine and the closing phenylalanine or tryptophan. Each record gives: V gene, J gene, clone size, D gene, CDR3 DNA, CDR3 protein. The D gene is left open where the match is weak. The listing skips clone size in some rows; elsewhere it reads once, few, many or a size class.

v_call: TRBV28
j_call: TRBJ2-1
clone_size: many
d_call: TRBD2
cdr3_nt: TGTGCCAGCAGTTTCGACCCGACTAGCGGGAACAATGAGCAGTTCTTC
cdr3_aa: CASSFDPTSGNNEQFF

v_call: TRBV12-3/TRBV12-4
j_call: TRBJ1-3
clone_size: many
d_call: -
cdr3_nt: TGTGCCAGCAGTTTATTTGGGAGGGGCCAGAGATACTCTGGAAACACCATATATTTT
cdr3_aa: CASSLFGRGQRYSGNTIYF

v_call: TRBV19
j_call: TRBJ2-5
clone_size: few
d_call: -
cdr3_nt: TGTGCCAGTAGTATCGGGACGGGAGAAGAGACCCAGTACTTC
cdr3_aa: CASSIGTGEETQYF

v_call: TRBV27
j_call: TRBJ1-1
clone_size: many
d_call: -
cdr3_nt: TGTGCCAGCAGTGGTGGGTTCGGTCGAGTGAACACTGAAGCTTTCTTT
cdr3_aa: CASSGGFGRVNTEAFF

v_call: TRBV12-3/TRBV12-4
j_call: TRBJ1-2
clone_size: many
d_call: -
cdr3_nt: TGTGCCAGCAGCTGGGGGACGGTTAACTATGGCTACACCTTC
cdr3_aa: CASSWGTVNYGYTF

v_call: TRBV29-1
j_call: TRBJ2-3
clone_size: few
d_call: TRBD1
cdr3_nt: TGCAGCATTGGCCGGACAGGGGGCGAGGATACGCAGTATTTT
cdr3_aa: CSIGRTGGEDTQYF

v_call: TRBV2
j_call: TRBJ2-1
clone_size: many
d_call: -
cdr3_nt: TGTGCCAGCAGGCCGGGGCCGAGACTACATAATGAGCAGTTCTTC
cdr3_aa: CASRPGPRLHNEQFF

v_call: TRBV6-5
j_call: TRBJ1-4
clone_size: many
d_call: -
cdr3_nt: TGTGCCAGCAGTTACTCAGGAGGGACGGGGCAAAAACTGTTTTTT
cdr3_aa: CASSYSGGTGQKLFF

v_call: TRBV19
j_call: TRBJ2-1
clone_size: many
d_call: -
cdr3_nt: TGTGCCAGTAGTATCGGCGGCGGAACCTACAATGAGCAGTTCTTC
cdr3_aa: CASSIGGGTYNEQFF

v_call: TRBV19
j_call: TRBJ2-3
clone_size: -
d_call: -
cdr3_nt: TGTGCCAGTAGTATTCTTACAGGGCGTGATACGCAGTATTTT
cdr3_aa: CASSILTGRDTQYF

v_call: TRBV13
j_call: TRBJ2-1
clone_size: many
d_call: -
cdr3_nt: TGTGCCAGCATGTCCGGGTCGCGCAAGTACAATGAGCAGTTCTTC
cdr3_aa: CASMSGSRKYNEQFF

v_call: TRBV9
j_call: TRBJ1-2
clone_size: -
d_call: -
cdr3_nt: TGTGCCAGCAGCGTCGCTTTAGAAGGGGAACGGGATGGCTACACCTTC
cdr3_aa: CASSVALEGERDGYTF

v_call: TRBV28
j_call: TRBJ2-1
clone_size: many
d_call: TRBD2
cdr3_nt: TGTGCCAGCACCTCTGGGACTAGCGGGAGCAATGAGCAGTTCTTC
cdr3_aa: CASTSGTSGSNEQFF

v_call: TRBV24-1
j_call: TRBJ1-2
clone_size: many
d_call: TRBD1
cdr3_nt: TGTGCCACCAGTGACCAGGGACAGGGAGGCTATGGCTACACCTTC
cdr3_aa: CATSDQGQGGYGYTF

v_call: TRBV19
j_call: TRBJ2-2
clone_size: many
d_call: TRBD1
cdr3_nt: TGTGCCAGTGTAGACAGGGGTTCCACCGGGGAGCTGTTTTTT
cdr3_aa: CASVDRGSTGELFF

v_call: TRBV19
j_call: TRBJ1-2
clone_size: many
d_call: -
cdr3_nt: TGTGCCAGTAGTACACCACGCGACGGCAAGGTGCTCTCCTATGGCTACACCTTC
cdr3_aa: CASSTPRDGKVLSYGYTF

v_call: TRBV12-3/TRBV12-4
j_call: TRBJ2-7
clone_size: many
d_call: TRBD2
cdr3_nt: TGTGCCAGCAGGAAAGCGGGAAAGGGCGAGCAGTACTTC
cdr3_aa: CASRKAGKGEQYF

v_call: TRBV4-1
j_call: TRBJ2-1
clone_size: few
d_call: TRBD1
cdr3_nt: TGCGCCAGCAGCCGGCAGGGGGATGTCTACAATGAGCAGTTCTTC
cdr3_aa: CASSRQGDVYNEQFF

v_call: TRBV7-2
j_call: TRBJ2-1
clone_size: many
d_call: -
cdr3_nt: TGTGCCAGCAGCCAAATAGGGGGGAATGAGCAGTTCTTC
cdr3_aa: CASSQIGGNEQFF

v_call: TRBV10-2
j_call: TRBJ1-1
clone_size: few
d_call: -
cdr3_nt: TGCGCCAGCAGTGAGGCGCGGGGCCTCCTGAACACTGAAGCTTTCTTT
cdr3_aa: CASSEARGLLNTEAFF

v_call: TRBV13
j_call: TRBJ2-3
clone_size: many
d_call: -
cdr3_nt: TGTGCCAGCAGCTTATTTAGGGGCCGGAAACAAACAGATACGCAGTATTTT
cdr3_aa: CASSLFRGRKQTDTQYF

v_call: TRBV4-3
j_call: TRBJ1-2
clone_size: many
d_call: -
cdr3_nt: TGCGCCAGCAGCCAAGATCGCGGGTTGGACTATGGCTACACCTTC
cdr3_aa: CASSQDRGLDYGYTF

v_call: TRBV12-3/TRBV12-4
j_call: TRBJ2-4
clone_size: many
d_call: TRBD1
cdr3_nt: TGTGCCAGCAGCCGAACACCCTACACAGGGGATGGCATTCAGTACTTC
cdr3_aa: CASSRTPYTGDGIQYF

v_call: TRBV11-3
j_call: TRBJ2-1
clone_size: many
d_call: -
cdr3_nt: TGTGCCAGCAGCTCCCTCACCCCTCCCCATGAGCAGTTCTTC
cdr3_aa: CASSSLTPPHEQFF

v_call: TRBV2
j_call: TRBJ2-5
clone_size: few
d_call: -
cdr3_nt: TGTGCCAGCAGCATCATACGGGAGACCCAGTACTTC
cdr3_aa: CASSIIRETQYF

v_call: TRBV4-1
j_call: TRBJ2-5
clone_size: -
d_call: -
cdr3_nt: TGCGCCAGCAGCCAAATAAACGGGGGAGGCGAGACCCAGTACTTC
cdr3_aa: CASSQINGGGETQYF

v_call: TRBV3-1
j_call: TRBJ1-4
clone_size: few
d_call: TRBD1
cdr3_nt: TGTGCCAGCAGCCAAGATTCTTGGACAGGGGCTGAAAAACTGTTTTTT
cdr3_aa: CASSQDSWTGAEKLFF

v_call: TRBV3-1
j_call: TRBJ2-7
clone_size: -
d_call: TRBD1
cdr3_nt: TGTGCCAGCAGCCAACAAGGACAGGGGTACTACGAGCAGTACTTC
cdr3_aa: CASSQQGQGYYEQYF

v_call: TRBV28
j_call: TRBJ2-1
clone_size: many
d_call: TRBD1
cdr3_nt: TGTGCCAGCACGACAGGGATCTACAATGAGCAGTTCTTC
cdr3_aa: CASTTGIYNEQFF

v_call: TRBV4-3
j_call: TRBJ1-6
clone_size: few
d_call: -
cdr3_nt: TGCGCCAGCAGCCAAGCCCGGGGGTCACCCCTCCACTTT
cdr3_aa: CASSQARGSPLHF

v_call: TRBV7-9
j_call: TRBJ2-1
clone_size: many
d_call: -
cdr3_nt: TGCGCCAGCAGCTTGACGGAAGTAGCGGCTGAGCAGTTCTTC
cdr3_aa: CASSLTEVAAEQFF

v_call: TRBV6-5
j_call: TRBJ2-2
clone_size: -
d_call: -
cdr3_nt: TGTGCCAGCAGTTATGTGGAGAACACCGGGGAGCCGTTTTTT
cdr3_aa: CASSYVENTGEPFF

v_call: TRBV27
j_call: TRBJ1-2
clone_size: many
d_call: -
cdr3_nt: TGTGCCAGCAGTTCTTGGGGTGGCTATGGCTACACCTTC
cdr3_aa: CASSSWGGYGYTF

v_call: TRBV7-2
j_call: TRBJ2-7
clone_size: few
d_call: -
cdr3_nt: TGTGCCAGCAGCTCCGACGGGGCTAGACTGTACGAGCAGTACTTC
cdr3_aa: CASSSDGARLYEQYF

v_call: TRBV6-1
j_call: TRBJ1-2
clone_size: many
d_call: -
cdr3_nt: TGTGCCAGCAGGAAGGGGAATGGCTACACCTTC
cdr3_aa: CASRKGNGYTF

v_call: TRBV6-1
j_call: TRBJ1-1
clone_size: -
d_call: -
cdr3_nt: TGTGCCAGCAGATCGGGGGGAGGGGCTGAAGCTTTCTTT
cdr3_aa: CASRSGGGAEAFF

v_call: TRBV28
j_call: TRBJ1-5
clone_size: many
d_call: -
cdr3_nt: TGTGCCAGCAGTACCGACACCGATCAGCCCCAGCATTTT
cdr3_aa: CASSTDTDQPQHF

v_call: TRBV19
j_call: TRBJ2-1
clone_size: many
d_call: TRBD1
cdr3_nt: TGTGCCAGTAGTATCCTAGGGACAGGGACGAATGAGCAGTTCTTC
cdr3_aa: CASSILGTGTNEQFF

v_call: TRBV6-5
j_call: TRBJ1-1
clone_size: many
d_call: -
cdr3_nt: TGTGCCAGCAGTTCCGGAACAGGGCTTGGGGGTGAAGCTTTCTTT
cdr3_aa: CASSSGTGLGGEAFF

v_call: TRBV6-2/TRBV6-3
j_call: TRBJ2-1
clone_size: few
d_call: -
cdr3_nt: TGTGCCAGCAGCAAGGGGGGGCTCCAGTGGTATGAGCAGTTCTTC
cdr3_aa: CASSKGGLQWYEQFF

v_call: TRBV20-1
j_call: TRBJ1-1
clone_size: few
d_call: -
cdr3_nt: TGCAGTGCTAGCGAGAACACTGAAGCTTTCTTT
cdr3_aa: CSASENTEAFF

v_call: TRBV18
j_call: TRBJ2-3
clone_size: -
d_call: TRBD1
cdr3_nt: TGTGCCAGCTCACATCCAGGGGGAGATACGCAGTATTTT
cdr3_aa: CASSHPGGDTQYF

v_call: TRBV28
j_call: TRBJ2-2
clone_size: many
d_call: -
cdr3_nt: TGTGCCAGCCACGACACCGGGGAGCTGTTTTTT
cdr3_aa: CASHDTGELFF

v_call: TRBV14
j_call: TRBJ2-2
clone_size: -
d_call: -
cdr3_nt: TGTGCCAGCAGCCCCGGAAGGGGCACCGGGGAGCTGTTTTTT
cdr3_aa: CASSPGRGTGELFF

v_call: TRBV12-3/TRBV12-4
j_call: TRBJ1-3
clone_size: many
d_call: -
cdr3_nt: TGTGCCACCGTCCGGTATGTTCCTGGAAACACCATATATTTT
cdr3_aa: CATVRYVPGNTIYF

v_call: TRBV7-9
j_call: TRBJ1-1
clone_size: few
d_call: -
cdr3_nt: TGTGCCAGCAGCTTAGCCAGTCTTGAAGCTTTCTTT
cdr3_aa: CASSLASLEAFF

v_call: TRBV7-2
j_call: TRBJ2-2
clone_size: -
d_call: TRBD2
cdr3_nt: TGTGCCAGCAACAGCGGGAGGGACGCCGGGGAGCTGTTTTTT
cdr3_aa: CASNSGRDAGELFF

v_call: TRBV10-3
j_call: TRBJ1-5
clone_size: many
d_call: -
cdr3_nt: TGTGCCATCAGTGGCAGGGGCGAGGGCAATCAGCCCCAGCATTTT
cdr3_aa: CAISGRGEGNQPQHF

v_call: TRBV9
j_call: TRBJ1-6
clone_size: many
d_call: -
cdr3_nt: TGTGCCAGCAGCCCAGCGGAGACAGGAAATTCACCCCTCCACTTT
cdr3_aa: CASSPAETGNSPLHF

v_call: TRBV9
j_call: TRBJ2-2
clone_size: -
d_call: -
cdr3_nt: TGTGCCAGCAGCGTAGGCCAGGGGATGACCGGGGAGCTGTTTTTT
cdr3_aa: CASSVGQGMTGELFF

v_call: TRBV19
j_call: TRBJ2-3
clone_size: -
d_call: -
cdr3_nt: TGTGCCAGTAGTTCCTCGGGACTCCGCACAGATACGCAGTATTTT
cdr3_aa: CASSSSGLRTDTQYF

v_call: TRBV20-1
j_call: TRBJ1-2
clone_size: few
d_call: TRBD1
cdr3_nt: TGCAGTGCCTCAGACAGGGGCATCTATGGCTACACCTTC
cdr3_aa: CSASDRGIYGYTF

v_call: TRBV30
j_call: TRBJ2-1
clone_size: many
d_call: -
cdr3_nt: TGTGCCTGGAGTGTACCGGGAGTATTTGAGCAGTTCTTC
cdr3_aa: CAWSVPGVFEQFF

v_call: TRBV20-1
j_call: TRBJ1-1
clone_size: -
d_call: -
cdr3_nt: TGCAGTGCTAGAGATCGTAAGGGGCGGAACACTGAAGCTTTCTTT
cdr3_aa: CSARDRKGRNTEAFF

v_call: TRBV7-2
j_call: TRBJ2-7
clone_size: few
d_call: -
cdr3_nt: TGTGCCAGCAGCGTTAGTATTATAGCGGAGCAGTACTTC
cdr3_aa: CASSVSIIAEQYF

v_call: TRBV7-2
j_call: TRBJ2-1
clone_size: many
d_call: TRBD2
cdr3_nt: TGTGCCAGCAGCTCCACGTCGGGACTAGCGGTTCAGCAGTTCTTC
cdr3_aa: CASSSTSGLAVQQFF

v_call: TRBV19
j_call: TRBJ1-5
clone_size: few
d_call: TRBD1
cdr3_nt: TGTGCCAGTAGTATGCGGACAGGGGAGGGCAATCAGCCCCAGCATTTT
cdr3_aa: CASSMRTGEGNQPQHF

v_call: TRBV20-1
j_call: TRBJ2-7
clone_size: -
d_call: TRBD2
cdr3_nt: TGCAGTGCTATGACTAGCGGGAGGACCTCCGAGCAGTACTTC
cdr3_aa: CSAMTSGRTSEQYF

v_call: TRBV28
j_call: TRBJ1-5
clone_size: many
d_call: -
cdr3_nt: TGTGCCAGCAGTCCCCGTCCAGGTCAGCCCCAGCATTTT
cdr3_aa: CASSPRPGQPQHF

v_call: TRBV9
j_call: TRBJ2-3
clone_size: many
d_call: -
cdr3_nt: TGTGCCAGCAGCGCTACTCCGGGCACAGATACGCAGTATTTT
cdr3_aa: CASSATPGTDTQYF